A single sample is the source of the 26 T cell receptor beta chains below, sequenced in a study of cytomegalovirus exposure and HLA in healthy donors. PCR employed 60 Vbeta and 13 Jbeta primers. Only in-frame clones appear in the TCRdb table, and some are missing; sequencing was by immunoSEQ multiplex PCR. Its clone listing holds around 77,000 clones. The sequencing input was PBMCs. The receptors stem from a man aged 45-65 years in good health and CMV-seropositive.

The rearrangement uses TRBV6-1 and TRBJ1-5; D remains ambiguous. There are 14 residues in the CDR3. Germline CDR1 is MNHNS and CDR2 is SASEGT. Trimming stripped 6 bases from V and 4 bases from J, with 13 bases between. CDR3 sequence: CASSALGNNQPQHF. CDR3 nucleotide sequence: TGTGCCAGCAGCGCCCTAGGAAATAATCAGCCCCAGCATTTT.

V and J are TRBV6-5 and TRBJ2-7; 8 bases fit TRBD1. Germline loops: CDR1 MNHEY, CDR2 SVGAGI. J gave up 4 bases and V 2 bases, and 4 bases lay outside the gene matches. The CDR3 runs 14 residues. The CDR3 protein is CASSYGQGAYEQYF. CDR3 coding DNA: TGTGCCAGCAGTTACGGGCAGGGGGCTTACGAGCAGTACTTC.

The gene calls are TRBV6-1 and TRBJ1-2; D not certain. Trimming removed 6 bases at V and 6 bases at J, with 11 bases between. In germline, CDR1 is MNHNS, CDR2 SASEGT. CDR3 length: 12 residues. The CDR3 loop reads CASSQRLDGYTF. As DNA, the CDR3 is TGTGCCAGCAGCCAGCGTTTGGATGGCTACACCTTC.

The chain has TRBV2 and TRBJ1-1; no reliable D call. CDR3 size: 14 residues. V dropped 4 bases and J dropped 0 bases, with 9 bases sitting between them. Germline assignment: CDR1 SNHLY and CDR2 FYNNEI. CDR3 in amino acids: CASSVELLNTEAFF. The CDR3 coding sequence is TGTGCCAGCAGTGTAGAACTTCTGAACACTGAAGCTTTCTTT. The whole variable domain, remainder taken from reference TRBV2 and TRBJ1-1, is EPEVTQTPSHQVTQMGQEVILRCVPISNHLYFYWYRQILGQKVEFLVSFYNNEISEKSEIFDDQFSVERPDGSNFTLKIRSTKLEDSAMYFCASSVELLNTEAFFGQGTRLTVV.

The V and J genes are TRBV12-5 and TRBJ1-4; D is uncertain. The V end lost 4 bases, the J end lost 5 bases, and 14 bases lay between the germline ends. Germline V gene lookup returns CDR1 LGHNT and CDR2 FRNRAP. CDR3 length: 15 residues. CDR3 DNA sequence: TGTGCTAGTGGTTGGAGCGGGAGGGAAAATGAAAAACTGTTTTTT. Amino acid sequence: CASGWSGRENEKLFF.

CDR3 in amino acids: CASSSGGGATNEQFF. CDR3 DNA sequence: TGCGCCAGCAGCTCTGGCGGGGGGGCTACCAATGAGCAGTTCTTC. The rearrangement uses TRBV5-1 and TRBJ2-1; the match to TRBD2 covers 9 bases. The trim removed 3 bases at V and 6 bases at J, leaving 7 bases unmatched. Germline V gene sequence: CDR1 SGHRS, CDR2 YFSETQ. This CDR3 has 15 residues.

The chain recombines TRBV11-3 with TRBJ2-5; TRBD1 matches at 11 bases. V lost 3 bases and J lost 2; bases outside the gene matches: 2. Germline assignment: CDR1 SGHNT and CDR2 YENEEA. There are 15 residues in the CDR3. The CDR3 DNA sequence: TGTGCCAGCAGCTTCGGGACAGGGGGACAAGAGACCCAGTACTTC. This gives the protein CASSFGTGGQETQYF.

The chain links TRBV4-1 to TRBJ2-1; 7 bases fit TRBD2. This CDR3 comprises 12 residues. Germline-derived CDR1 and CDR2 are MGHRA and YSYEKL. V shed 4 bases and J 8 bases; nucleotides not matched to a gene: 2. The CDR3 reads CASSLAGDEQFF. The DNA of the CDR3 is TGCGCCAGCAGCCTCGCGGGGGATGAGCAGTTCTTC.

The gene calls are TRBV13 and TRBJ2-7; 8 bases map to TRBD1. The CDR3 is made up of 14 amino acids. Germline V gene lookup returns CDR1 PRHDT and CDR2 FYEKMQ (reference sequence). V trimming: 5 bases; J trimming: 3 bases; junction bases outside the gene matches: 6. CDR3 DNA sequence: TGTGCCAGCAGCCCCAAGACAGGGGTCTACGAGCAGTACGTC. Protein product: CASSPKTGVYEQYV.

The chain links TRBV10-3 to TRBJ1-1; D not certain. V was cut by 2 bases and J by 5 bases, with 12 bases left in between. This CDR3 is built from 14 residues. Germline V gives CDR1 ENHRY, CDR2 SYGVKD. The CDR3 region has the DNA TGTGCCATCAGTGAGACCCCTGGAGGAACTGAAGCTTTCTTT. It codes for CAISETPGGTEAFF.

J is TRBJ1-2 and V is TRBV6-1; TRBD1 agrees at 9 bases. The ends lost 4 bases at V and 6 bases at J; junction bases unmatched: 3. The CDR3 totals 13 residues. Germline V lookup: CDR1 MNHNS, CDR2 SASEGT. The CDR3 nucleotides read TGTGCCAGCAGTGTAACAGGGGGCGATGGCTACACCTTC. Residues: CASSVTGGDGYTF.

The chain carries TRBV6-6 and TRBJ1-1, with a possible D match to TRBD1 (5 bases). Germline-derived CDR1 and CDR2 are MNHNY and SVGAGI (reference sequence). The CDR3 extends over 14 amino acids. V was trimmed by 6 bases and J by 0 bases, leaving 11 bases between them. Here the CDR3 DNA reads TGTGCCAGCAGGGGACTCCAAATGAACACTGAAGCTTTCTTT. Its translation is CASRGLQMNTEAFF.

The V call is TRBV30, the J call TRBJ1-2; no definite D call. Germline loops: CDR1 GTSNPN, CDR2 SVGIG (reference sequence). V lost 4 bases to trimming and J lost 1 base, with 13 bases between them. This CDR3 has 14 residues. CDR3 bases: TGTGCCTGGATACAGAATGAAATTAACTATGGCTACACCTTC. Its translation: CAWIQNEINYGYTF.

The chain uses TRBV7-2 and TRBJ1-2, with D unclear. Germline CDR1 reads SGHTA; CDR2 reads FQGNSA. The CDR3 totals 14 residues. V gave up 1 base and J gave up 2 bases, with 8 bases separating them. The CDR3: CASSLDTFNYGYTF. DNA for the CDR3: TGTGCCAGCAGCTTAGACACCTTCAACTATGGCTACACCTTC.

The chain links TRBV30 to TRBJ1-5, with D possibly being TRBD1 (5 bases). The CDR3 consists of 12 residues. Germline lookup yields CDR1 GTSNPN and CDR2 SVGIG (reference sequence). V was shortened by 0 bases and J by 9 bases, with 9 bases between the two germline ends. This CDR3 reads CAWSVQGLPQHF. CDR3 nucleotide sequence: TGTGCCTGGAGTGTTCAGGGTCTGCCCCAGCATTTT.

This sequence joins TRBV9 and TRBJ1-2; possible D gene TRBD1, 5 bases. Germline CDR1 SGDLS, CDR2 YYNGEE. V was shortened by 2 bases and J by 4 bases, with 21 bases between the two germline ends. The CDR3 extends over 17 amino acids. The CDR3 nucleotides read TGTGCCAGCAGCGTGGGGCAGGTTATCTCGACTCTCTATGGCTACACCTTC. The encoded protein is CASSVGQVISTLYGYTF.

About this clone itself: A read error may account for a junction end that differs from germline. CDR3 sequence reads: CASSYSGGGADTQYF. DNA of the CDR3: TGTGCCAGCAGCTACTCTGGCGGGGGGGCAGATACGCAGTATTTT. This chain connects TRBV6-5 to TRBJ2-3, with 9 bases identical to TRBD2. The CDR3 runs to 15 residues. The germline gives CDR1 MNHEY, CDR2 SVGAGI.

The CDR3 spells CATLAGTHEQYF. DNA of the CDR3: TGTGCCACTTTAGCGGGAACCCACGAGCAGTACTTC. The chain has TRBV10-3 and TRBJ2-7, with TRBD2 matching 8 bases. The CDR3 consists of 12 residues. Per the germline V gene, CDR1 is ENHRY and CDR2 is SYGVKD. Trimming at V came to 10 bases and at J to 5 bases, leaving 7 bases not matched to a gene.

The chain employs TRBV11-2 and TRBJ2-1; no reliable D call. The V and J ends lost 3 bases and 1 base respectively, with 10 bases between them. Per germline, CDR1 SGHAT and CDR2 FQNNGV. The CDR3 runs to 15 residues. The CDR3 region has the DNA TGTGCCAGCAGCTTTGAGGTAGGATCCTACAATGAGCAGTTCTTC. This gives the protein CASSFEVGSYNEQFF.

The chain employs TRBV5-1 and TRBJ1-3; 7 bases align to TRBD1. The CDR3 length is 17 residues. The trim removed 3 bases at V and 1 base at J, leaving 10 bases unmatched. Per germline, CDR1 SGHRS and CDR2 YFSETQ. The CDR3 protein is CASSYTGVSRSGNTIYF. CDR3 sequence (DNA): TGCGCCAGCAGCTATACAGGGGTTAGTCGGTCTGGAAACACCATATATTTT.

The chain couples TRBV28 to TRBJ1-5, with D unresolved. CDR1 is MDHEN, CDR2 SYDVKM, per germline. Deletions cut 2 bases from V and 8 bases from J, with 13 bases between. This CDR3 comprises 14 residues. The CDR3 loop is CASSLPTPAEPQHF. CDR3 DNA sequence: TGTGCCAGCAGTTTACCCACCCCCGCAGAGCCCCAGCATTTT.

The rearrangement links TRBV18 to TRBJ2-7; 7 bases match TRBD1. CDR1 is KGHSH, CDR2 LQKENI, per germline. V lost 6 bases, J lost 3 bases, and 5 bases stayed unmatched. The CDR3 is 13 residues long. The CDR3 region has the DNA TGTGCCAGCTCCTTCGGGACAGACTACGAGCAGTACGTC. The encoded protein is CASSFGTDYEQYV.

For the CDR3, the DNA is TGTGCCAGCAGTTATTTCCGACAGCGACCTCAAGAGACCCAGTACTTC. This translates into CASSYFRQRPQETQYF. The chain joins TRBV6-5 to TRBJ2-5; maybe TRBD1 (5 bases). Trimming removed 3 bases at V and 2 bases at J, with 16 bases between. The CDR3 is made up of 16 amino acids. Looked up from germline, CDR1 is MNHEY and CDR2 is SVGAGI.

V and J are TRBV2 and TRBJ2-3, with 11 bases aligning to TRBD2. Per the germline V gene, CDR1 is SNHLY and CDR2 is FYNNEI. V shed 6 bases, J shed 0 bases, and the junction held 5 bases outside the gene matches. This CDR3 has 16 residues. The CDR3: CASRVAGGRSTDTQYF. For the CDR3, the DNA is TGTGCCAGCAGGGTAGCGGGGGGGCGGAGCACAGATACGCAGTATTTT.

This chain uses TRBV4-1 with TRBJ2-7, with 7 bases matching TRBD2. Germline V lookup: CDR1 MGHRA, CDR2 YSYEKL. The CDR3 runs to 17 residues. V dropped 4 bases and J dropped 4; count of bases not matched to a gene: 16. This chain's CDR3 is CASSLYSGTTTAYEQYF. The CDR3 DNA reads as TGCGCCAGCAGCCTGTACTCCGGGACTACCACGGCATACGAGCAGTACTTC.

The J gene is TRBJ2-7, the V gene TRBV9, with TRBD2 matching over 8 bases. In germline, CDR1 is SGDLS, CDR2 YYNGEE. This CDR3 has 14 residues. Losses at the gene ends were 3 bases for V and 5 bases for J; bases not matched to a gene: 7. DNA of the CDR3: TGTGCCAGCAGCGCCCCGACTAGCGAGGACGAGCAGTACTTC. This sequence encodes CASSAPTSEDEQYF. The entire variable domain, with the rest obtained from reference TRBV9 and TRBJ2-7, is as follows: DSGVTQTPKHLITATGQRVTLRCSPRSGDLSVYWYQQSLDQGLQFLIQYYNGEERAKGNILERFSAQQFPDLHSELNLSSLELGDSALYFCASSAPTSEDEQYFGPGTRLTVT.